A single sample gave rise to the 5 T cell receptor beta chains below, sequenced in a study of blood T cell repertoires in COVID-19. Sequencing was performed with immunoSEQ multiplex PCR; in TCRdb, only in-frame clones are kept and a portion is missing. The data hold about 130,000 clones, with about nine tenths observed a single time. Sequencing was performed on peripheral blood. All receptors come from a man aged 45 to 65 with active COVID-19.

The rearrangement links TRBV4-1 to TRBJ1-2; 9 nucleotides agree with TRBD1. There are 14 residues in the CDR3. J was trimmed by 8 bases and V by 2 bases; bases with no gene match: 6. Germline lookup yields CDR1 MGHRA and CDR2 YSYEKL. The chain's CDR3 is CASSQWTGAGGYTF. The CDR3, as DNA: TGCGCCAGCAGCCAATGGACAGGGGCTGGGGGCTACACCTTC.

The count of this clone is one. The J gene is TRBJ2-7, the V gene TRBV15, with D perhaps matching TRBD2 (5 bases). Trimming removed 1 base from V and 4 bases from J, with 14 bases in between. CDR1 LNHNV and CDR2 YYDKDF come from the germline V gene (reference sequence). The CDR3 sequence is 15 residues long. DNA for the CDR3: TGTGCCACCAGCAGAGCGCTAGCTTCGGGGTACGAGCAGTACGTC. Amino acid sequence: CATSRALASGYEQYV.

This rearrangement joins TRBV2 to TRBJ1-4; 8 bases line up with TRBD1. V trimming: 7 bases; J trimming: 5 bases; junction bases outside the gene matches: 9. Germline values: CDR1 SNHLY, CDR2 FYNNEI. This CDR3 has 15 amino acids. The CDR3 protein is CASIRQGRVNEKLFF. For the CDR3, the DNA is TGTGCCAGCATACGACAGGGGAGGGTCAATGAAAAACTGTTTTTT.

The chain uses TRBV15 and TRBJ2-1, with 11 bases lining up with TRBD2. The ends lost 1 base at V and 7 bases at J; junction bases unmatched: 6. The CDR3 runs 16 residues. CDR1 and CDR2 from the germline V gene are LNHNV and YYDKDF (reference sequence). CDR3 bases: TGTGCCACCAGCAGAGGTATAGCGGGAGGGTCTAATGAGCAGTTCTTC. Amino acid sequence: CATSRGIAGGSNEQFF.

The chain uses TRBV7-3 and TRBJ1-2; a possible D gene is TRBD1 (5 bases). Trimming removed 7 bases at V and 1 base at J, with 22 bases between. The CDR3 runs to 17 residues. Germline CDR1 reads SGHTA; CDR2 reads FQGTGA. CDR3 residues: CASNPRAQSRDNYGYTF. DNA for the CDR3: TGTGCCAGCAACCCCAGGGCACAAAGCCGAGATAACTATGGCTACACCTTC.